This T cell receptor beta chain was profiled in a study of T cells in Graves' hyperthyroidism and ophthalmopathy. Study details: At the time of initial diagnosis and before any treatment, peripheral blood was collected.

A few counts support this clonotype. Its antigen is unidentified. Study results and limitations: The blood repertoire included most of the expanded thyroid clonotypes above 0.001. The model's output predicted ophthalmopathy at a median of approximately 6.5 months prior to onset. From stable hyperthyroidism, ophthalmopathy was set apart by a 13 V-J model.

The CDR3 sequence is 16 residues long. Unmatched junction bases numbered 10, after V lost 4 bases and J lost 4 bases. Germline lookup yields CDR1 SGDLS and CDR2 YYNGEE. The TCR beta CDR3 regions underwent amplification using RNA transcripts as the source. First-round RT-PCR targeting the TCR CDR3 was performed with the HTBI primer set. Via MiXCR, TCRdb re-called the multiplex PCR reads, giving one row per CDR3 protein. The table includes about 480,000 distinct CDR3 sequences, roughly 14% detected once. The gene calls are TRBV9 and TRBJ2-7; 11 bases are a match to TRBD1. The sequence was obtained from a young woman with Graves' hyperthyroidism. Material for sequencing was blood. CDR3 protein: CASSSGRTGGAYEQYF. The CDR3 DNA is TGTGCCAGCAGCTCAGGTCGGACAGGGGGCGCGTACGAGCAGTACTTC.